Described below is a single T cell receptor (beta chain) sequence and its context. This clone was observed a handful of times. Its antigen remains unidentified. There are no base qualities to consult, and no much larger clone falls within one base. The data were taken from a study of cytomegalovirus exposure and HLA in healthy donors (dated by TCRdb to about 2017). Notes on the research overall: In an earlier analysis of 550 to 750 of the donors, 276 Gb of sequence data and about 110 million unique TCR beta sequences from about 179 million T cells were reported. The T cell repertoires of 550 to 850 subjects were profiled by immunosequencing and related to cytomegalovirus serostatus. Typing coverage varied by locus: about 629-640 donors for A, B, C, DRB1 and DQB1; 500 to 550 for DQA1; approximately 570 for DPA1; around 450 for DPB1. An earlier analysis of fewer than 700 of the donors applied high-throughput TCR beta sequencing to assess whether each TCR beta V gene segment acted as functional or pseudogenic. Among some 410 genotyped donors of the cohort, an average of about 220,000 unique TCR beta nucleotide sequences was sequenced per donor, of which about 19% were non-productive. In a later genetic analysis, genome-wide SNP genotypes for about three fifths of the roughly 670 donors were used, and that subset was treated as a discovery cohort. An early release covering about 600 HLA-typed donors comprised approximately 290 gigabases of sequencing data and roughly 85 million unique TCR sequences. Of the approximately 400 genotyped donors, approximately 82% fell in the genetic ancestry cluster associated with self-reported Caucasian donors. The study aimed to test whether signatures of past pathogen exposure could be identified by cataloging public T cell receptors. A handful of DR-DQ haplotypes were handled as single units for association and clustering because linkage in the cohort was strong. The study combined high-throughput TCR immunosequencing, statistical association of individual TCRs with disease status, and machine learning to predict cytomegalovirus infection status. Class I and class II HLA loci were covered by the typing at four-digit resolution. Every discovery cohort repertoire had been produced on one sequencing platform. Along with the approximately 650-subject first cohort, a separate validation cohort of 120 different subjects was used. To study patterns of TCR occurrence, a later analysis re-analyzed previously published TCR beta repertoires from hundreds of donors and added high-resolution HLA genotyping. Alongside the repertoire data, information on donor age, sex, ethnicity and CMV serostatus was compiled. In the later analysis, no new phenotypic data were used to find candidate immune exposures; instead, reliance was placed on TCR beta sequences and their occurrence across donors.

The protocol used for the library was the immunoSEQ multiplex PCR assay. The multiplex PCR relied on a mix of 60 forward primers for TCR Vbeta segments and 13 reverse primers for TCR Jbeta segments. The CDR3 region of rearranged TCR beta genes was amplified from genomic DNA by a multiplex PCR assay. On the Illumina HiSeq System, the amplified TCR beta libraries were sequenced as 87-base-pair reads. The authors' analysis ran thus. In a later analysis, some 80 million unique TCR beta chains were counted across the 500 to 850 repertoires, and approximately 11 million of these chains were shared by at least two donors. A nearest-neighbor algorithm error-corrected the raw reads and collapsed the reads into unique sequences, merging closely related sequences to remove PCR and sequencing errors. To assign V, D and J gene segments, CDR3 sequences were aligned to IMGT reference sequences. Each retained sequence needed at least a six-nucleotide match to both a V gene segment and a J gene segment. Rearrangements were classified as productive when the CDR3 lacked stop codons and remained in frame with V and J, and all other rearrangements were classified as non-productive. Following IMGT convention, CDR3 was defined as the stretch from the second conserved V-encoded cysteine up to the conserved J-encoded phenylalanine. The earlier analysis of 450 to 750 of the donors excluded any sequence lacking an unambiguous match to a single V gene segment. In an earlier analysis of almost 600 of the donors, a V segment was called functional when productive rearrangements were above 56.7%, and segregating when the standard deviation between donors exceeded 5%. A statistical classification framework was built to diagnose cytomegalovirus status from the catalog of TCR beta chain sequences. V and J gene assignment, in a later analysis, came from comparing TCR nucleotide sequences with IMGT/GENE-DB human TR gene sequences. A later analysis assigned CDR3 sequences and most-parsimonious VDJ recombination scenarios with the TCRdist pipeline. In a later analysis, every TCR beta chain was defined by the combination of its CDR3 amino acid sequence and its V-gene family, and reads without a unique V-gene family were dropped. To address suspected cross-contamination and a sequencing artifact, a later analysis removed 592 highly shared, low-generation-probability nucleotide sequences. In a later analysis, a clonal expansion index for each public chain was calculated from normalized within-repertoire ranks of inferred template counts. A later analysis computed generation probabilities with a VDJ recombination model fitted to out-of-frame rearrangements, and checked the results against IGoR. A later analysis scored TCR-TCR, TCR-HLA and TCR-CMV co-occurrence with hypergeometric tests, applying a repertoire-size bias correction to TCR pairs. A later analysis estimated false discovery rates by permuting HLA or CMV assignments 20 times. In a later analysis, co-occurring TCRs were grouped with DBSCAN, and TCRdist sequence similarity was added when clustering was performed within HLA-allele-positive subsets. Repertoires with fewer than 30,000 or more than 120,000 public chains were left out of co-occurrence clustering, as were about five repertoires with anomalous nucleotide sharing. TCRdb provides this immuneACCESS table in a form limited to in-frame rearrangements. Some clones are lacking; in checked studies, under half of them reflect an unresolved V gene, and why the rest are absent is not known. V, J and clone size are those of that table, while D and trimming were read from the DNA. Recorded for this sample are about 130,000 clones; 80% of them occurred a single time. The ten biggest clones cover around 10% of the sample.

The cohort comprised fewer than 750 healthy bone marrow donors. At the time of sampling, all cohort members were nominally healthy, though unrecorded immune exposures were likely present. The donor was CMV seropositive and was included in the group of about 290 seropositive cohort members. Every donor gave a peripheral blood sample, and the peripheral blood mononuclear cells from that sample were used for TCR beta sequencing. Genomic DNA was extracted from the blood cell samples with the Qiagen DNeasy Blood Extraction Kit. Germline trimming amounts to 10 bases on V and 9 bases on J, with 12 as the count of junction bases outside the gene matches. From the cysteine through the phenylalanine, the CDR3 covers 14 amino acids. Only the CDR3 region is kept as DNA, spanning 42 bases read in frame from base 1. The germline V gene (reference sequence) gives CDR1 as SEHNR and CDR2 as FQNEAQ. What the authors observed across the whole study: Correlated functional status among segregating V segments might reflect linkage disequilibrium, but an unknown experimental factor could not be ruled out. In a later analysis, some 18,000 TCR beta sequences were associated with specific HLA alleles at a false discovery rate of 0.05. The authors suggested that the approach could potentially be generalized to other disease states and immunological phenotypes. According to a later genetic analysis, donors in an Asian-associated ancestry cluster had fewer N-insertions in productive TCRs than the approximately 700-donor mean. A later analysis reported that several top co-occurrence clusters appeared linked to parvovirus B19, influenza, CMV and Epstein-Barr virus. Sequencing depth was assumed to be roughly uniform across donors in the presence/absence analyses, though that assumption may not hold. CMV serostatus was the only immune exposure information available for the cohort. The 87-base-pair reads could not distinguish some IMGT-functional V segments, including TRBV6-2 and TRBV6-3, so those segments were excluded. Only TCR beta chains were sequenced in this cohort, and the absence of alpha or paired-chain data limited detectable features. An association between a missense DCLRE1C variant and V-gene and J-gene trimming of TCR beta chains was found in a later genetic analysis and replicated in an independent cohort. When HLA alleles, especially DR and DQ, strongly co-occurred, TCR associations were difficult to assign to individual alleles. Three of the identified cytomegalovirus-associated TCR beta chains were confirmed in vitro to be specific for cytomegalovirus antigens. An earlier analysis of 587 of the donors showed that most TCR beta V segments appeared in productive rearrangements either about 87% or about 30% of the time, which broadly matched IMGT annotations. A cluster of highly shared sequence variants was judged likely to represent a technical artifact of the sequencing pipeline. Cytomegalovirus status was reported to be diagnosed by the classifier with high specificity and sensitivity in both the original and validation cohorts. A later analysis found that HLA-associated TCR beta chains were more clonally expanded and had lower generation probabilities than equally common non-associated chains. Because counts were too low, around 18 rarely observed V segments, including chromosome 9 orphons, were left out of the earlier analysis of a few hundred of the donors. A further reported finding was that TCR beta sequences accurately predicted the HLA-A and HLA-B alleles for most subjects in the first cohort. The study listed approximately 150 TCR beta chains as associated with cytomegalovirus. A later analysis found that TCR association rates varied across HLA loci, with DRB1 alleles showing the most associated TCRs and HLA-C alleles the fewest. While some public TCRs were present in many individuals, most TCR sequences turned up only very rarely across donors. According to a later analysis, most CMV-associated TCR beta chains appeared to be HLA-restricted, and the HLA associations seemed to be driven largely by CMV exposure. Because HLA typing was missing for some donors at each locus, association tests included only the typed subset.

The clonotype comes from a man aged 25 to 40 in good health and CMV-seropositive. The chain is encoded by TRBV7-9 joined to TRBJ2-1, with 10 central nucleotides matching TRBD2. Input material: PBMCs. In nucleotides, the sequence is TGTGCCACCCTAGGGAGCGGGGGGGCCTCTGAGCAGTTCTTC. This is translated as CATLGSGGASEQFF. Outside the CDR3, residues come from the reference TRBV7-9 and TRBJ2-1 proteins, so the full variable domain is: DTGVSQNPRHKITKRGQNVTFRCDPISEHNRLYWYRQTLGQGPEFLTYFQNEAQLEKSRLLSDRFSAERPKGSFSTLEIQRTEQGDSAMYLCATLGSGGASEQFFGPGTRLTVL.